The present TCR beta chain was sequenced within a study of cytomegalovirus exposure and HLA in healthy donors. Findings and limits, study-wide: Being productive about 87% or about 30% of the time was typical of most TCR beta V segments in an earlier analysis. The study dropped some indistinguishable V segments, TRBV6-2 and TRBV6-3 among them. TCR association rates varied by HLA locus in a later analysis, with DRB1 highest and HLA-C lowest.

This CDR3 spans 14 amino acids. In germline, CDR1 is GTSNPN, CDR2 SVGIG (reference sequence). PCR primers comprised 60 Vbeta and 13 Jbeta primers. Here immunoSEQ multiplex PCR was the method, and the copy in TCRdb shows in-frame clones only, minus some. The sample has roughly 160,000 clones, approximately 76% seen once. For this clone: Its antigen is not identified. The junction does not match germline at one end; this may be a read error.

At sampling all donors were nominally healthy, likely with unrecorded immune exposures. Specimen: PBMCs. The TCR was taken from a man aged 60 to 75 in good health and CMV-seronegative. The V gene is TRBV30, the J gene TRBJ1-2, with 8 bases identical to TRBD1. The CDR3 loop is CARSVNQGADGYTF. DNA for the CDR3: TGTGCCCGGAGTGTGAATCAGGGGGCGGATGGCTACACCTTC.